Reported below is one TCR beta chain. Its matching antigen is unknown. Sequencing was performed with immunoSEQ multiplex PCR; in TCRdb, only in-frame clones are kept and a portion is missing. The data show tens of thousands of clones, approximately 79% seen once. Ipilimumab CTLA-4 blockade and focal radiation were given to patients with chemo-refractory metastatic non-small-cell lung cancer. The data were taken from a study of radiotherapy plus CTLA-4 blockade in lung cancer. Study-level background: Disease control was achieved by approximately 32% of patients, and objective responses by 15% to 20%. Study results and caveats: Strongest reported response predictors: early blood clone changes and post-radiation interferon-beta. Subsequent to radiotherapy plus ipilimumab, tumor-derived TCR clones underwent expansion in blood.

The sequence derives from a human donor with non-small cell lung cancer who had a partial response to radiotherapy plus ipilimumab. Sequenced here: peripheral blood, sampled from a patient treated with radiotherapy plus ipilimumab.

The CDR3 nucleotides read TGTGCCAGCAGCAGACTAGCGGGGGGGTTAGATACGCAGTATTTT. Residues: CASSRLAGGLDTQYF. The chain employs TRBV6-5 and TRBJ2-3, with 14 positions matching TRBD2. Germline assignment: CDR1 MNHEY and CDR2 SVGAGI. Losses at the gene ends were 6 bases for V and 5 bases for J; bases not matched to a gene: 4. The CDR3 loop spans 15 amino acids.